This T cell receptor (beta chain) was profiled in a study of blood T cell repertoires in COVID-19 (TCRdb year 2020). Regarding the study in general: Collaborator samples came from the United States, Italy and Spain and covered acute and convalescent phases of COVID-19. The material from the prospective study consisted of cDNA or gDNA derived from T cells, B-cell-depleted T cells, or PBMCs. The dataset comprised deeply sampled blood TCRbeta repertoires from subjects exposed to, actively infected with, or recovered from COVID-19. The repertoires were released in a freely available public database meant as a resource for research on the immune response to SARS-CoV-2. The samples were drawn from two sources: the first 160 participants of the ongoing ImmuneRACE study, and 1,254 subjects contributed by 6 global collaborators. The sample metadata nearly always contained a de-identified subject ID, COVID-19 status, age in years and sex. HLA class I and class II types, where available, came from metadata supplied by the sample provider rather than from assay-based typing.

What the research found in general, with its limitations: Clinical and demographic metadata were provided uncurated, with the amount varying by source and participant.

TCRbeta CDR3 regions were amplified from genomic DNA using the immunoSEQ Assay, a bias-controlled multiplex PCR. As for the original processing: The number of nucleated cells in each sample was estimated by amplification of reference gene primers within the assay. Sequence reads were collapsed and filtered to measure the absolute abundance of every unique TCRbeta CDR3 rearrangement. Productive Simpson clonality was computed per sample as the square root of Simpson's diversity index over productive rearrangements. As stored in TCRdb, this immuneACCESS dataset retains in-frame rearrangements with V and J assigned. A fraction of the clones does not appear; measured against another copy, unresolved V genes explain less than half of the discrepancy, and the remainder lacks a known reason. V and J calls and clone size come straight from that table; D and trimming were deduced from the DNA. Recorded for this sample are about 230,000 clones; approximately 90% of them occurred a single time. Together, the top ten hold approximately 10% of the sample.

Enrolling through a virtual design, the prospective study's participants ranged in age from roughly 18 to 90 years and lived across roughly 23 United States geographic areas. To assign participants to cohorts, the prospective study relied on clinical history that participants themselves reported in a screening survey and a study questionnaire. Recovered participants in ImmuneRACE Cohort 3 were defined by two consecutive negative NP/OP PCR tests, clearance by a healthcare professional, or resolution of symptoms. In the prospective study, whole blood, serum and a nasopharyngeal or oropharyngeal swab were collected from each participant by mobile phlebotomists. Additional blood draws and questionnaires over a roughly two-month period could optionally be provided by prospective study participants. Blood samples from the prospective study were shipped frozen or at room temperature prior to DNA extraction.

For this clone: Its specific antigen is unknown. Base qualities are missing; no much larger clone stands one base away.

Reading the germline V gene (reference sequence) gives CDR1 MNHNY and CDR2 SVGAGI. Relative to germline, V is 3 bases shorter and J is 0 bases shorter, with 9 bases between their ends. The CDR3 spans 15 residues, from the cysteine through the phenylalanine. CDR3 DNA only is kept here, 45 bases in frame from base 1. What was sequenced was PBMCs or T cells enriched from blood (not recorded which). The origin of this receptor is a man aged 25-40 years who had recovered from COVID-19. The rearranged segments are TRBV6-6 and TRBJ2-1, and possibly TRBD2, on 6 matching bases. The nucleotides read TGTGCCAGCAGTTATGGGGGGTCCTCCTACAATGAGCAGTTCTTC. Translated, it gives CASSYGGSSYNEQFF.